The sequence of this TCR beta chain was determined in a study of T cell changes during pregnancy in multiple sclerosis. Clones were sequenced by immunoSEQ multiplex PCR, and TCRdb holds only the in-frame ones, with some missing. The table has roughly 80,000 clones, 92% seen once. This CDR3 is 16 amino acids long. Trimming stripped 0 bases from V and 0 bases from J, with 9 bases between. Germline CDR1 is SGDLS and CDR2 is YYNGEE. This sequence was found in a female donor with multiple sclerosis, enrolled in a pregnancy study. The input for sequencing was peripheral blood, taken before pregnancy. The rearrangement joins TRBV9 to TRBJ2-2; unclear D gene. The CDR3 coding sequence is TGTGCCAGCAGCGTAGGTTGGTTAGCGAACACCGGGGAGCTGTTTTTT. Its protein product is CASSVGWLANTGELFF.